The 13 T cell receptor beta chains given below trace back to one sample, sequenced in a study of blood T cell repertoires in COVID-19. Using immunoSEQ multiplex PCR, the repertoire was profiled, and TCRdb retains in-frame clones only, with some absent. The profile shows around 250,000 clones, roughly 84% of them singletons. The sample was peripheral blood. These receptors originate from a human donor in a cohort sampled during active COVID-19.

The genes are TRBV3-1 (or the pseudogene TRBV3-2) and TRBJ2-3, with 9 bases aligning to TRBD2. Looked up from germline, CDR1 is LGHDT and CDR2 is YNNKEL (reference sequence). V shed 4 bases and J 4 bases; nucleotides not matched to a gene: 6. The CDR3 covers 15 residues. CDR3 bases: TGTGCCAGCAGCCGCGAGGCGGGGGGGCCAGATACGCAGTATTTT. This gives the protein CASSREAGGPDTQYF.

The rearrangement uses TRBV15 and TRBJ1-5, with D uncertain. The V and J ends lost 5 bases and 3 bases respectively, with 14 bases between them. CDR3 length equals 15 residues. The V gene's germline CDR1 is LNHNV and CDR2 YYDKDF (reference sequence). CDR3 bases: TGTGCCACCAGCCAACCGGACTATCTCAATCAGCCCCAGCATTTT. Protein: CATSQPDYLNQPQHF.

The V gene is TRBV2, the J gene TRBJ2-7; TRBD2 agrees at 9 bases. Germline V gene lookup returns CDR1 SNHLY and CDR2 FYNNEI. CDR3 length: 14 residues. The J segment lost 7 bases and the V segment lost 5 bases, leaving 9 bases of the junction unmatched. The DNA for the CDR3 is TGTGCCAGCAGTTTCGCGGGAGGGCCGGGGGAGCAGTACTTC. Protein sequence: CASSFAGGPGEQYF.

The CDR3 spells CASSSSGTGGLGYTF. CDR3 bases: TGCGCCAGCAGCTCCTCCGGGACAGGGGGCCTTGGCTACACCTTC. The chain has TRBV5-1 and TRBJ1-2, with 12 positions matching TRBD1. Trimming cost V 3 bases and J 7 bases; bases outside gene matches: 7. The CDR3 runs to 15 residues. Germline V lookup: CDR1 SGHRS, CDR2 YFSETQ.

The sample holds a few counts of this clone. The chain carries TRBV2 and TRBJ1-5, with 8 bases lining up with TRBD1. The CDR3 runs to 16 residues. The V gene end was trimmed by 4 bases and the J gene end by 6 bases; junction bases not matched to a gene: 11. Germline V lookup: CDR1 SNHLY, CDR2 FYNNEI. The CDR3 DNA sequence: TGTGCCAGCAGTGGGTTGACAGGGGCTACGGGTCAGCCCCAGCATTTT. This encodes CASSGLTGATGQPQHF. The whole variable domain, remainder taken from reference TRBV2 and TRBJ1-5, is EPEVTQTPSHQVTQMGQEVILRCVPISNHLYFYWYRQILGQKVEFLVSFYNNEISEKSEIFDDQFSVERPDGSNFTLKIRSTKLEDSAMYFCASSGLTGATGQPQHFGDGTRLSIL.

This clone has more than one count but fewer than ten. V usage is TRBV15 and J usage is TRBJ2-1, with D perhaps matching TRBD2 (6 bases). This CDR3 has 14 amino acids. The V gene lost 6 bases and the J gene lost 5 bases, with 14 bases spanning the gap. CDR1 is LNHNV, CDR2 YYDKDF, per germline (reference sequence). The CDR3 is CATRGRDSNNEQFF. As DNA, the CDR3 is TGTGCCACCAGAGGGCGGGACTCAAACAATGAGCAGTTCTTC.

The chain links TRBV7-6 to TRBJ2-2; 8 nucleotides agree with TRBD2. Per germline, CDR1 SGHVS and CDR2 FNYEAQ. Germline trimming cut 5 bases from V and 6 bases from J; bases unmatched to any gene: 2. The CDR3 is 13 residues long. CDR3 in DNA: TGTGCCAGCAGCCCGCGGGAGGCCGGGGAGCTGTTTTTT. This translates into CASSPREAGELFF.

Notes on this clone: The sample holds other DNA sequences that translate to the same CDR3. Here the CDR3 DNA reads TGTGCCAGCAGCTTGGACGGCTATGGCTACACCTTC. Amino acid sequence: CASSLDGYGYTF. The V and J genes are TRBV5-4 and TRBJ1-2; D gene uncertain. CDR1 and CDR2 from the germline V gene are SGHNT and YYREEE (reference sequence). The CDR3 totals 12 residues. The germline V and J ends were trimmed by 0 bases and 4 bases, with 4 bases remaining between them.

V usage is TRBV4-2 and J usage is TRBJ2-1; D is perhaps TRBD2 (5 bases). V lost 0 bases to trimming and J lost 5 bases, with 14 bases between them. Germline values: CDR1 LGHNA, CDR2 YNFKEQ. The CDR3 extends over 16 amino acids. The CDR3 protein is CASSQDRLRGNNEQFF. As DNA, the CDR3 is TGTGCCAGCAGCCAAGATCGGTTGCGAGGGAACAATGAGCAGTTCTTC.

The chain combines TRBV3-1 (or the pseudogene TRBV3-2) with TRBJ2-1, with TRBD2 matching 8 bases. Germline trimming cut 1 base from V and 7 bases from J; bases unmatched to any gene: 6. Germline V gives CDR1 LGHDT, CDR2 YNNKEL (reference sequence). CDR3 size: 15 residues. The CDR3 spells CASSQATSVWNEQFF. CDR3 DNA sequence: TGTGCCAGCAGCCAAGCGACTAGCGTTTGGAATGAGCAGTTCTTC.

This clone was counted once. This chain uses TRBV15 with TRBJ2-1; D possibly corresponds to TRBD1 (6 bases). The V gene lost 4 bases and the J gene lost 7 bases, with 14 bases spanning the gap. This CDR3 has 14 residues. The germline gives CDR1 LNHNV, CDR2 YYDKDF (reference sequence). The CDR3: CATSTAGVRNEQFF. Here the CDR3 DNA reads TGTGCCACCAGCACCGCAGGGGTTAGGAATGAGCAGTTCTTC.

The rearrangement uses TRBV7-8 and TRBJ2-5; 10 bases align to TRBD2. The CDR3 is 17 residues long. Per the germline V gene, CDR1 is SGHVS and CDR2 is FQNEAQ. V lost 0 bases, J lost 4 bases, and 8 bases stayed unmatched. CDR3 protein: CASSLAGASGSGETQYF. Here the CDR3 DNA reads TGTGCCAGCAGCTTAGCGGGGGCTAGCGGGAGTGGAGAGACCCAGTACTTC. The variable domain in full, with the rest retrieved from reference TRBV7-8 and TRBJ2-5, is GAGVSQSPRYKVAKRGQDVALRCDPISGHVSLFWYQQALGQGPEFLTYFQNEAQLDKSGLPSDRFFAERPEGSVSTLKIQRTQQEDSAVYLCASSLAGASGSGETQYFGPGTRLLVL.

The J gene is TRBJ2-1, the V gene TRBV11-3; D ambiguous. V lost 3 bases to trimming and J lost 10 bases, with 13 bases between them. Germline CDR1 reads SGHNT; CDR2 reads YENEEA. The CDR3 consists of 13 residues. For the CDR3, the DNA is TGTGCCAGCAGCTTTCCGGCGGTCGGCGAGCAGTTCTTC. As protein: CASSFPAVGEQFF.